This T cell receptor (beta chain) was sequenced in a study of early T cells in non-severe SARS-CoV-2 infection. Broader study findings: Matching with VDJdb favored anti-spike CD8 responses (missing private and CD4 specificities).

Via MiXCR, TCRdb re-called the 5' RACE reads, giving one row per CDR3 protein. The profile covers roughly 80,000 distinct CDR3 sequences, with around 15% appearing a single time and about 3% taken by the ten largest. This clonotype was recorded at least ten times. Its antigen is currently unknown. The CDR3 length is 14 residues. V lost 4 bases, J lost 4 bases, and 14 bases lay in between. The germline gives CDR1 DFQATT, CDR2 SNEGSKA (reference sequence). The TCR was taken from an adult who was a healthcare worker with PCR-confirmed SARS-CoV-2 infection or an uninfected control (not recorded which). Sequencing used whole blood. V and J are TRBV20-1 and TRBJ2-1; D may be TRBD1 or TRBD2 (5 bases each). The DNA for the CDR3 is TGCAGTGCTACTCCGGGACGGGGATACAATGAGCAGTTCTTC. This translates into CSATPGRGYNEQFF.